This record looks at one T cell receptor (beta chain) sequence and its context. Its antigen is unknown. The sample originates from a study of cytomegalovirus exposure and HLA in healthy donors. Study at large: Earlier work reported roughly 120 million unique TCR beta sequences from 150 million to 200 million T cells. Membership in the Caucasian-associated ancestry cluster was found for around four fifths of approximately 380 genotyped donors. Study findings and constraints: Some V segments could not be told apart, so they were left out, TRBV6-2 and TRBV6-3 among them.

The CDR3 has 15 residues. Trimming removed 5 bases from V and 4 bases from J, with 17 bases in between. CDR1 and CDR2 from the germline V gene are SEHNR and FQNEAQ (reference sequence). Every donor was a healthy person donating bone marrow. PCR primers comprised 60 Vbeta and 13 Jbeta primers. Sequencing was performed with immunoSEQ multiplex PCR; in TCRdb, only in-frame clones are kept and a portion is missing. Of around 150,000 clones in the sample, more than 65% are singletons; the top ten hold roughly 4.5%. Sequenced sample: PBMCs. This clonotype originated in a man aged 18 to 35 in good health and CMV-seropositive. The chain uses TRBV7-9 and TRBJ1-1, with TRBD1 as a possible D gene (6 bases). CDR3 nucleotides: TGTGCCAGCAGCAAAAAGACAGGAACACTCACTGAAGCTTTCTTT. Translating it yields CASSKKTGTLTEAFF.